The clone carrying this T cell receptor (beta chain) was counted a few times. This record comes from a study of blood T cell repertoires in COVID-19. Recovery among Cohort 3 donors was established by two negative PCRs, clearance, or symptom resolution. Looked up from germline, CDR1 is SEHNR and CDR2 is FQNEAQ (reference sequence). The J segment lost 0 bases and the V segment lost 5 bases, leaving 6 bases of the junction unmatched. The length of the CDR3 is 15 residues. Study processing details: Using reference gene primer amplification, nucleated cell counts were estimated. Profiled with immunoSEQ multiplex PCR; TCRdb holds only in-frame clones, not every one. The DNA was the basis for D and trimming; V, J and clone size are from that table. The sample yields approximately 200,000 clones, about 80% seen once.

Sequencing was performed on PBMCs or T cells enriched from blood (not recorded which). The chain couples TRBV7-9 to TRBJ1-1; 7 bases agree with TRBD1. The TCR was taken from a man in his sixties who had recovered from COVID-19. The CDR3 region is CASSPITGVNTEAFF. The CDR3 bases are TGTGCCAGCAGCCCAATTACAGGGGTGAACACTGAAGCTTTCTTT.